This T cell receptor (beta chain) was recovered during a study of blood T cell repertoires in COVID-19. The protocol was immunoSEQ multiplex PCR, while the TCRdb copy is restricted to in-frame clones and leaves out a portion. This sample has 100,000 to 150,000 clones, with roughly 90% found just once. This sequence originates from a man between 70 and 80 years old with active COVID-19. The sample was peripheral blood.

The DNA for the CDR3 is TGTGCCAGCAGCTTAACCAGGGACACTGAAGCTTTCTTT. It translates to CASSLTRDTEAFF. The V gene is TRBV7-6, the J gene TRBJ1-1; possibly TRBD1 for D (5 bases). Germline V gene lookup returns CDR1 SGHVS and CDR2 FNYEAQ. Trimming removed 2 bases from V and 3 bases from J, with 7 bases in between. CDR3 length equals 13 residues.